A selection of T cell receptor beta chains follows, all from one sample in a study of Graves' ophthalmopathy and Graves' hyperthyroidism. One entry per CDR3 protein, called by TCRdb with MiXCR from the multiplex PCR reads. The table records 600,000 to 700,000 distinct CDR3 sequences, just over 40% of them present only once. Sequences were obtained from peripheral blood. These receptors were taken from an adult man with Graves' ophthalmopathy. The CDR3 runs from the conserved cysteine through the conserved F or W. D genes are given only for firm matches. Size values are once, few and many counts, or a class for expanded clones, and some rows have none.

>TRBD1|TRBV19|-|TRBJ2-5
CASSIGGTGVLETQYF
TGTGCCAGTAGTATAGGAGGGACAGGGGTTTTAGAGACCCAGTACTTC
>-|TRBV7-9|many|TRBJ2-7
CASSPRGQYNEQYF
TGTGCCAGCAGCCCCCGGGGACAATACAACGAGCAGTACTTC
>-|TRBV29-1|-|TRBJ1-1
CSSAQTGNTEAFF
TGCAGCAGTGCACAGACAGGGAACACTGAAGCTTTCTTT
>-|TRBV10-3|-|TRBJ1-4
CAISPQATNEKLFF
TGTGCCATCAGTCCGCAGGCAACTAATGAAAAACTGTTTTTT
>TRBD2|TRBV20-1|-|TRBJ2-7
CSASGTVNEQYF
TGCAGCGCTAGCGGCACCGTAAACGAGCAGTACTTC
>TRBD1|TRBV20-1|many|TRBJ2-5
CSAEPTGAETQYF
TGCAGTGCAGAACCGACAGGGGCAGAGACCCAGTACTTC
>-|TRBV14|once|TRBJ1-1
CASSPATGQFTEAFF
TGTGCCAGCTCACCAGCTACCGGACAGTTCACTGAAGCTTTCTTT
>-|TRBV2|few|TRBJ1-5
CASSSSLGNQPQHF
TGTGCCAGCAGTTCTTCCTTGGGCAATCAGCCCCAGCATTTT
>-|TRBV25-1|once|TRBJ1-2
CASSVSLPGDGYTF
TGTGCCAGCAGCGTTAGCTTACCGGGAGATGGCTACACCTTC
>-|TRBV10-2|few|TRBJ2-2
CASSEWGSVAGELFF
TGCGCCAGCAGTGAGTGGGGCAGTGTCGCCGGGGAGCTGTTTTTT
>TRBD1|TRBV14|-|TRBJ2-7
CASSHDRTGGSYEQYF
TGTGCCAGCAGCCATGATAGGACAGGGGGCTCCTACGAGCAGTACTTC
>-|TRBV4-3|-|TRBJ1-4
CASSQVGPPVATNEKLFF
TGCGCCAGCAGCCAAGTGGGACCTCCCGTTGCAACTAATGAAAAACTGTTTTTT
>TRBD2|TRBV10-2|-|TRBJ2-5
CASSEFRLAGGLGETQYF
TGCGCCAGCAGTGAGTTTCGACTAGCGGGGGGGCTGGGAGAGACCCAGTACTTC
>-|TRBV6-1|many|TRBJ1-5
CASSEGEFQPQHF
TGTGCCAGCAGTGAAGGGGAATTCCAGCCCCAGCATTTT
>-|TRBV29-1|once|TRBJ2-1
CSVVGRTYNEQFF
TGCAGCGTTGTAGGTCGGACTTACAATGAGCAGTTCTTC
>-|TRBV9|many|TRBJ2-2
CASSGPANTGELFF
TGTGCCAGCAGCGGCCCAGCGAACACCGGGGAGCTGTTTTTT
>-|TRBV20-1|-|TRBJ2-5
CSAVTSDVTQYF
TGCAGTGCCGTCACGTCGGATGTGACCCAGTACTTC
>-|TRBV25-1|-|TRBJ1-5
CASSPQISDQPQHF
TGTGCCAGCAGTCCCCAGATTAGCGATCAGCCCCAGCATTTT
>-|TRBV10-3|many|TRBJ1-1
CAISGRGTEAFF
TGTGCCATCAGTGGAAGGGGGACTGAAGCTTTCTTT
>-|TRBV5-4|-|TRBJ1-2
CASSLAVDSHYGYTF
TGTGCCAGCAGCTTGGCGGTGGACAGCCACTATGGCTACACCTTC
>TRBD1|TRBV7-2|few|TRBJ2-7
CASSLRDRGAYEQYF
TGTGCCAGCAGCTTAAGGGACAGGGGAGCCTACGAGCAGTACTTC
>-|TRBV29-1|-|TRBJ2-7
CSVAVYEQYF
TGCAGCGTTGCAGTCTACGAGCAGTACTTC
>-|TRBV6-6|-|TRBJ2-7
CASSYVRESEQYF
TGTGCCAGCAGTTACGTCAGGGAAAGCGAGCAGTACTTC
>-|TRBV29-1|-|TRBJ2-7
CSVEPGATQYF
TGCAGCGTTGAGCCAGGGGCAACCCAGTACTTC
>-|TRBV18|once|TRBJ1-6
CASSPPHGSPLHF
TGTGCCAGCTCACCACCGCACGGATCACCCCTCCACTTT
>-|TRBV7-2|-|TRBJ2-7
CASSLGGVGYEQYF
TGTGCCAGCAGCTTAGGGGGGGTTGGATACGAGCAGTACTTC
>TRBD2|TRBV2|-|TRBJ2-1
CASRLSGSGEGEQFF
TGTGCCAGCAGATTAAGCGGGAGCGGAGAAGGTGAGCAGTTCTTC
>-|TRBV2|-|TRBJ2-5
CASRRSREEGGETQYF
TGTGCCAGCAGACGATCCAGGGAGGAGGGCGGGGAGACCCAGTACTTC
>-|TRBV25-1|-|TRBJ1-1
CASSPSRGLSTEAFF
TGTGCCAGCAGCCCAAGTCGGGGGCTAAGCACTGAAGCTTTCTTT
>-|TRBV6-6|few|TRBJ2-5
CAAARRGGFETQYF
TGTGCCGCAGCACGTAGGGGGGGATTCGAGACCCAGTACTTC
>-|TRBV7-9|many|TRBJ2-5
CASSPGPLTRETQYF
TGTGCCAGCAGCCCGGGACCGCTCACGAGAGAGACCCAGTACTTC
>-|TRBV24-1|many|TRBJ2-2
CATSEENTGELFF
TGTGCCACCAGTGAAGAGAACACCGGGGAGCTGTTTTTT
>TRBD1|TRBV19|many|TRBJ1-1
CASRRATGLTEAFF
TGTGCCAGTAGGCGCGCGACAGGGTTGACGGAAGCTTTCTTT
>-|TRBV19|-|TRBJ1-2
CASAIQGLGGYTF
TGTGCCAGCGCAATTCAGGGCTTAGGGGGCTACACCTTC
>TRBD1|TRBV12-3/TRBV12-4|many|TRBJ1-1
CASSSQGAPNTEAFF
TGTGCCAGCAGTTCCCAGGGGGCGCCGAACACTGAAGCTTTCTTT
>-|TRBV25-1|-|TRBJ1-4
CASSARDGGSNEKLFF
TGTGCCAGCAGTGCTAGGGATGGAGGGTCTAATGAAAAACTGTTTTTT
>TRBD1|TRBV2|-|TRBJ2-7
CASTPGQGTYEQYF
TGTGCCAGCACCCCGGGACAGGGTACCTACGAGCAGTACTTC
>TRBD1|TRBV6-6|many|TRBJ2-7
CASSRGQGEQYF
TGTGCCAGCAGTCGCGGACAGGGCGAGCAGTACTTC
>-|TRBV19|few|TRBJ2-7
CASSTYGSSYEQYF
TGTGCCAGTAGTACATACGGTAGCTCCTACGAGCAGTACTTC
>TRBD1|TRBV7-2|-|TRBJ2-7
CASSFRDRDVEQYF
TGTGCCAGCAGCTTCCGGGACAGGGACGTGGAGCAGTACTTC
>-|TRBV10-2|many|TRBJ2-7
CASSPLRTGYEQYF
TGCGCCAGCAGCCCTCTAAGAACCGGCTACGAGCAGTACTTC
>TRBD1|TRBV9|-|TRBJ1-6
CACSARKGADNSPLHF
TGTGCCTGCAGTGCAAGGAAGGGGGCGGATAATTCACCCCTCCACTTT
>-|TRBV14|many|TRBJ2-7
CASSQVHPYEQYF
TGTGCCAGCAGCCAAGTACATCCCTACGAGCAGTACTTC
>-|TRBV20-1|many|TRBJ1-2
CSARDRTDFAVGYTF
TGCAGTGCTAGAGATCGGACAGACTTTGCGGTTGGCTACACCTTC
>-|TRBV7-9|-|TRBJ2-2
CASSRTAGTGELFF
TGTGCCAGCAGCCGGACAGCGGGCACCGGGGAGCTGTTTTTT
>-|TRBV29-1|-|TRBJ2-2
CSVVWTPPGELFF
TGCAGCGTTGTCTGGACGCCGCCCGGGGAGCTGTTTTTT
>-|TRBV10-3|many|TRBJ1-6
CAISGGSGNSPLHF
TGTGCCATCAGTGGGGGATCGGGGAATTCACCCCTCCACTTT
>-|TRBV11-1|-|TRBJ2-5
CASSFSTSLGETQYF
TGTGCCAGCTCCTTCTCCACCTCACTAGGAGAGACCCAGTACTTC
>-|TRBV5-1|-|TRBJ2-5
CASSFFGGPIPQYF
TGCGCCAGCAGCTTTTTCGGGGGTCCGATTCCCCAGTACTTC
>TRBD1|TRBV6-1|few|TRBJ1-1
CASSPYRDSRSNTEAFF
TGTGCCAGCAGTCCCTACCGGGACAGTCGATCGAACACTGAAGCTTTCTTT
>-|TRBV7-9|-|TRBJ1-1
CASSPITGELDEAFF
TGTGCCAGCAGCCCCATCACCGGGGAGCTGGATGAAGCTTTCTTT
>-|TRBV7-2|-|TRBJ1-5
CASSSGPGVGSNQPQHF
TGTGCCAGCAGCTCAGGGCCAGGGGTGGGTAGCAATCAGCCCCAGCATTTT
>TRBD2|TRBV9|-|TRBJ2-7
CASRLMTSGGINEQYF
TGTGCCAGCAGGCTAATGACTAGCGGGGGGATTAACGAGCAGTACTTC
>TRBD1|TRBV6-5|many|TRBJ2-6
CASSSWSGTGHYSGANVLTF
TGTGCCAGCAGTTCTTGGTCGGGGACAGGGCATTACTCTGGGGCCAACGTCCTGACTTTC
>-|TRBV18|many|TRBJ2-5
CASSPVEETQYF
TGTGCCAGCAGCCCTGTGGAAGAGACCCAGTACTTC
>-|TRBV19|many|TRBJ1-1
CASRTRFEAFF
TGTGCCAGTAGGACGCGGTTCGAAGCTTTCTTT
>-|TRBV14|many|TRBJ2-6
CASSQGNSGANVLTF
TGTGCCAGCAGCCAAGGCAACTCTGGGGCCAACGTCCTGACTTTC
>-|TRBV7-2|many|TRBJ1-4
CASSPSTATNEKLFF
TGTGCCAGCAGCCCCAGTACTGCAACTAATGAAAAACTGTTTTTT
>TRBD2|TRBV12-3/TRBV12-4|once|TRBJ2-7
CASSPTSSGSSYEQYF
TGTGCCAGCTCACCAACCTCTAGCGGTAGCTCCTACGAGCAGTACTTC